A selection of T cell receptor beta chains follows, all from one sample in a study of tumor-infiltrating lymphocytes in localized non-small cell lung cancer. Sequenced by immunoSEQ multiplex PCR; TCRdb stores in-frame clones only, minus some. The table lists several thousand clones, less than 85% of them singletons. The sample taken for sequencing was lung tumor tissue. These receptors all come from a human donor with non-small cell lung cancer. Both conserved end residues are part of each CDR3. Fields, in order: D gene, J gene, clone size, V gene, CDR3 length, CDR3 protein, CDR3 DNA. D genes are given only for firm matches. Rows give clone size only sometimes, using once, few, many, or a class for an expanded clone.

.,TRBJ2-5,.,TRBV9,17,CASSGPGTQRAQETQYF,TGTGCCAGCAGCGGCCCCGGGACACAACGGGCCCAAGAGACCCAGTACTTC
.,TRBJ1-4,once,TRBV11-3,13,CASSLESGKKLFF,TGTGCCAGCAGCTTAGAATCCGGGAAGAAACTGTTTTTT
TRBD1,TRBJ1-1,.,TRBV10-3,16,CAISSPDRGGNTEAFF,TGTGCCATCAGTTCCCCAGACAGGGGTGGGAACACTGAAGCTTTCTTT
TRBD1,TRBJ1-1,.,TRBV5-1,13,CASGDRANTEAFF,TGCGCCAGCGGCGACAGGGCGAACACTGAAGCTTTCTTT
TRBD1,TRBJ1-2,.,TRBV19,20,CASSPLSGTGGFKVYYGYTF,TGTGCCAGTAGTCCACTTTCTGGGACAGGGGGCTTTAAGGTTTATTATGGCTACACCTTC
TRBD1,TRBJ1-2,.,TRBV23-1,17,CASSQGAKGAKCYGYTF,TGCGCCAGCAGTCAGGGAGCAAAGGGGGCGAAGTGCTATGGCTACACCTTC
.,TRBJ2-7,.,TRBV5-4,14,CASSLDTRSYEQYF,TGTGCCAGCAGCTTGGATACACGTTCCTACGAGCAGTACTTC
.,TRBJ2-1,.,TRBV4-3,14,CASSGQLGYNEQFF,TGCGCCAGCAGCGGACAGTTAGGGTACAATGAGCAGTTCTTC
.,TRBJ2-5,.,TRBV28,16,CASSPNVVTGQETQYF,TGTGCCAGCAGCCCCAACGTTGTCACAGGGCAAGAGACCCAGTACTTC
.,TRBJ2-3,few,TRBV30,13,CAWSPGLADTQYF,TGTGCCTGGAGTCCAGGGTTGGCAGATACGCAGTATTTT
TRBD1,TRBJ1-2,few,TRBV15,15,CATSRPDRDYYGYTF,TGTGCCACCAGCAGACCGGACAGGGATTACTATGGCTACACCTTC
.,TRBJ2-3,.,TRBV27,13,CASSFGAPDTQYF,TGTGCCAGCAGTTTTGGGGCCCCAGATACGCAGTATTTT
.,TRBJ2-3,.,TRBV6-5,14,CASSDGRHPDTQYF,TGTGCCAGCAGCGACGGGCGCCACCCAGATACGCAGTATTTT
TRBD1,TRBJ2-7,.,TRBV6-5,15,CASSYSGTGVYEQYF,TGTGCCAGCAGTTACTCCGGGACAGGGGTGTACGAGCAGTACTTC
.,TRBJ1-3,.,TRBV30,13,CACGPQLGNTIYF,TGTGCCTGCGGACCCCAGCTCGGAAACACCATATATTTT
.,TRBJ2-3,.,TRBV2,15,CASSETSISTDTQYF,TGTGCCAGCAGTGAAACTAGTATCTCCACAGATACGCAGTATTTT
.,TRBJ2-5,.,TRBV7-5,15,CARSLTRLCQETQYF,TGTGCCAGAAGCTTAACCCGTCTTTGCCAAGAGACCCAGTACTTC
.,TRBJ2-5,.,TRBV10-3,14,CAISDPTDQETQYF,TGTGCCATCAGTGACCCGACAGACCAAGAGACCCAGTACTTC
TRBD1,TRBJ1-4,.,TRBV28,14,CASSFRGQDEKLFF,TGTGCCAGCAGTTTCAGGGGGCAGGATGAAAAACTGTTTTTT
.,TRBJ2-6,.,TRBV30,18,CAWTHTGQIFSGANVLTF,TGTGCCTGGACCCATACTGGACAGATCTTCTCTGGGGCCAACGTCCTGACTTTC
TRBD1,TRBJ1-1,.,TRBV27,13,CASSSGGNTEAFF,TGTGCCAGCAGTTCAGGGGGAAACACTGAAGCTTTCTTT
.,TRBJ2-1,.,TRBV10-1,15,CASSESVDSYNEQFF,TGCGCCAGCAGTGAGTCAGTTGACTCCTACAATGAGCAGTTCTTC
.,TRBJ2-2,.,TRBV7-2,14,CASSLSWATGELFF,TGTGCCAGCAGCTTATCCTGGGCCACCGGGGAGCTGTTTTTT
TRBD2,TRBJ2-7,.,TRBV5-4,15,CASSPRTSGDYEQYF,TGTGCCAGCAGCCCTCGGACTAGCGGGGATTACGAGCAGTACTTC
.,TRBJ1-2,few,TRBV20-1,11,CSARDRRGYTF,TGCAGTGCTAGAGATCGGAGGGGCTACACCTTC
TRBD1,TRBJ1-6,.,TRBV7-2,15,CASSSDRGQNSPLHF,TGTGCCAGCAGCTCGGACAGGGGGCAAAATTCACCCCTCCACTTT
.,TRBJ1-5,.,TRBV18,16,CASSLEFRFSNQPQHF,TGTGCCAGCTCACTGGAGTTTCGGTTCTCTAATCAGCCCCAGCATTTT
.,TRBJ1-2,.,TRBV11-2,16,CASSFRMGGTNYGYTF,TGTGCCAGCAGCTTTCGGATGGGGGGTACTAACTATGGCTACACCTTC
TRBD1,TRBJ2-6,.,TRBV5-6,17,CASSPGTGFSGANVLTF,TGTGCCAGCAGCCCCGGGACAGGGTTTTCTGGGGCCAACGTCCTGACTTTC
.,TRBJ2-1,.,TRBV19,20,CASSIPYEGPTDRPNNEQFF,TGTGCCAGTAGTATACCCTATGAGGGGCCCACCGATCGGCCGAACAATGAGCAGTTCTTC
.,TRBJ1-5,.,TRBV27,15,CASRARGRRDQPQHF,TGTGCCAGCAGAGCCCGGGGCCGGCGGGATCAGCCCCAGCATTTT
TRBD2,TRBJ2-3,.,TRBV27,14,CASSSVGRADTQYF,TGTGCCAGCAGTTCCGTCGGGAGGGCAGATACGCAGTATTTT
.,TRBJ2-6,.,TRBV5-4,13,CASSFGGANVLTF,TGTGCCAGCAGCTTTGGGGGAGCCAACGTCCTGACTTTC
.,TRBJ2-3,.,TRBV5-1,17,CASSLEGGLLVTDTQYF,TGCGCCAGCAGCTTGGAGGGGGGCCTCCTCGTCACAGATACGCAGTATTTT
.,TRBJ2-3,.,TRBV6-1,16,CASSEAVGGGTDTQYF,TGTGCCAGCAGTGAAGCTGTCGGGGGAGGCACAGATACGCAGTATTTT
TRBD2,TRBJ2-1,.,TRBV7-3,15,CASTLGLATNAEQFF,TGTGCCAGCACCCTCGGACTAGCGACAAATGCGGAGCAGTTCTTC
TRBD2,TRBJ2-3,.,TRBV4-1,18,CASSQDPGVAGAGDTQYF,TGCGCCAGCAGCCAAGATCCGGGTGTAGCGGGGGCTGGAGATACGCAGTATTTT
TRBD1,TRBJ1-1,.,TRBV7-9,15,CASSPPGQWAPEAFF,TGTGCCAGCAGCCCTCCGGGACAGTGGGCCCCTGAAGCTTTCTTT
.,TRBJ2-7,.,TRBV11-2,13,CASRLGSSYEQYF,TGTGCCAGCAGATTAGGGAGCTCCTACGAGCAGTACTTC
TRBD1,TRBJ2-2,.,TRBV5-4,16,CASSSGTGGDTGELFF,TGTGCCAGCAGCTCCGGGACAGGGGGCGACACCGGGGAGCTGTTTTTT
.,TRBJ1-4,.,TRBV5-5,14,CASSLGTDEEKLFF,TGTGCCAGCAGCTTAGGGACCGACGAAGAAAAACTGTTTTTT
TRBD1,TRBJ2-2,.,TRBV28,14,CASSGTGEAAELFF,TGTGCCAGCAGCGGGACAGGGGAGGCGGCGGAGCTGTTTTTT
TRBD2,TRBJ2-3,.,TRBV10-3,21,CAISGESDGLAGESDTDTQYF,TGTGCCATCAGCGGCGAGTCGGACGGACTAGCGGGAGAAAGCGACACAGATACGCAGTATTTT
TRBD1,TRBJ2-2,.,TRBV10-1,15,CASSDRGLSTGELFF,TGCGCCAGCAGTGATAGGGGGCTGAGCACCGGGGAGCTGTTTTTT
TRBD1,TRBJ2-2,.,TRBV11-3,15,CASSPMGQGTGELFF,TGTGCCAGCAGCCCTATGGGACAGGGAACCGGGGAGCTGTTTTTT
TRBD2,TRBJ2-7,.,TRBV7-9,12,CASSLIGEGQYF,TGTGCCAGCAGCTTGATAGGGGAGGGGCAGTACTTC
.,TRBJ1-2,once,TRBV6-5,15,CASSYSRGVSYGYTF,TGTGCCAGCAGTTACTCCCGGGGGGTTAGCTATGGCTACACCTTC
.,TRBJ2-7,.,TRBV19,11,CASSAGNEQYF,TGTGCCAGTAGCGCAGGCAACGAGCAGTACTTC
.,TRBJ1-3,.,TRBV9,14,CASSVGSFGNTIYF,TGTGCCAGCAGCGTAGGGTCCTTCGGAAACACCATATATTTT
.,TRBJ1-2,.,TRBV19,14,CASSIEAGNYGYTF,TGTGCCAGTAGTATAGAGGCGGGGAACTATGGCTACACCTTC
.,TRBJ2-5,.,TRBV5-6,14,CASSLLDLQETQYF,TGTGCCAGCAGCTTGTTGGACTTACAAGAGACCCAGTACTTC
TRBD1,TRBJ2-1,once,TRBV7-2,16,CASSSSRGQLYNEQFF,TGTGCCAGCAGCTCATCGAGGGGACAGCTCTACAATGAGCAGTTCTTC
.,TRBJ2-7,.,TRBV5-6,14,CASSLAGPTTEQYF,TGTGCCAGCAGCTTGGCCGGACCCACGACGGAGCAGTACTTC
TRBD1,TRBJ2-5,.,TRBV5-6,14,CASSVDRVEETQYF,TGTGCCAGCAGCGTGGACAGGGTAGAAGAGACCCAGTACTTC